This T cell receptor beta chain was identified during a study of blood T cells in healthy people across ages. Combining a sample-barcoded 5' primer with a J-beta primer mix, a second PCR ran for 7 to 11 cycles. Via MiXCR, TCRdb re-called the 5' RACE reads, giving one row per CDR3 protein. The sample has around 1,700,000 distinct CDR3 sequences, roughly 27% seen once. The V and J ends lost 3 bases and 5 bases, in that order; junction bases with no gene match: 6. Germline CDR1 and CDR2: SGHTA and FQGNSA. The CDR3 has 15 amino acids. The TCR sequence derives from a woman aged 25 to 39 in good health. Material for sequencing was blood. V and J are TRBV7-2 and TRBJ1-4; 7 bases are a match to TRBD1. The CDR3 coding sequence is TGTGCCAGCAGCTTGACAGGGCTTGGCAATGAAAAACTGTTTTTT. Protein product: CASSLTGLGNEKLFF.